This T cell receptor beta chain was identified during a study of cytomegalovirus exposure and HLA in healthy donors (dated by TCRdb to about 2017). About the full investigation: According to an earlier analysis of several hundred of the donors, about 190 million T cells yielded 100 million or so unique TCR beta sequences and 276 Gb of sequence data. In an earlier analysis of 587 of the donors, high-throughput TCR beta sequencing was used to judge whether each TCR beta V gene segment behaved as functional or pseudogenic. All discovery cohort repertoires had been generated on a single sequencing platform. In a later analysis, previously published TCR beta repertoires from roughly 710 donors were re-analyzed and high-resolution HLA genotyping was added so that TCR occurrence patterns could be studied. Donor age, sex, ethnicity and CMV serostatus were compiled alongside the repertoire data. Both class I and class II loci were covered by HLA typing, at four-digit resolution. Among the roughly 400 genotyped donors, around 81% belonged to the genetic ancestry cluster associated with self-reported Caucasian donors. In addition to the first cohort of 650 to 750 subjects, a separate validation cohort of approximately 130 different subjects was used. The T cell repertoires of 666 subjects were profiled by immunosequencing and related to cytomegalovirus serostatus. The later analysis used no new phenotypic data to find candidate immune exposures, relying instead on TCR beta sequences and their occurrence across donors. Several DR-DQ haplotypes were treated as single units for association and clustering because of strong linkage in the cohort. An early release that covered some 640 HLA-typed donors contained around 330 gigabases of sequencing data and some 87 million unique TCR sequences. In a later genetic analysis, genome-wide SNP genotypes for about three fifths of the roughly 670 donors were used, and that subset was treated as a discovery cohort. The study combined high-throughput TCR immunosequencing, statistical association of individual TCRs with disease status, and machine learning to predict cytomegalovirus infection status. On average, over 200,000 unique TCR beta nucleotide sequences were sequenced per donor among 398 genotyped donors of the cohort, with approximately 18% of those sequences being non-productive. The study aimed to test whether cataloging public T cell receptors could reveal signatures of past pathogen exposure. The number of typed donors differed by locus: 629-630 for A, B, C, DRB1 and DQB1; 500 to 550 for DQA1; approximately 600 for DPA1; and some 430 for DPB1. What the research found in general, with its limitations: According to the authors, the approach could potentially be generalized to other disease states and immunological phenotypes. In vitro tests confirmed that a few of the cytomegalovirus-associated TCR beta chains recognize cytomegalovirus antigens. An association between a missense DCLRE1C variant and V-gene and J-gene trimming of TCR beta chains was found in a later genetic analysis and replicated in an independent cohort. Specific HLA alleles were associated with 15,000 to 20,000 TCR beta sequences at a false discovery rate of 0.05 in a later analysis. About 15 rarely observed V segments, including chromosome 9 orphons, were excluded from the earlier analysis of about 500 of the donors because counts were too low. Because HLA typing was missing for some donors at each locus, association tests included only the typed subset. A cluster of highly shared sequence variants was judged likely to represent a technical artifact of the sequencing pipeline. In a later analysis, several top co-occurrence clusters were reported to appear linked to parvovirus B19, influenza, CMV and Epstein-Barr virus. In a later analysis, HLA-associated TCR beta chains showed more clonal expansion and lower generation probabilities than non-associated chains that were equally common. A further reported finding was that TCR beta sequences accurately predicted the HLA-A and HLA-B alleles for most subjects in the first cohort. Correlated functional status among segregating V segments might be attributable to linkage disequilibrium, but an unknown experimental factor could not be ruled out. Presence/absence analyses assumed roughly uniform sequencing depth across donors, an assumption that may not hold. In a later analysis, TCR association rates were found to vary across HLA loci, with the most associated TCRs seen for DRB1 alleles and the fewest for HLA-C alleles. CMV serostatus was the only immune exposure information available for the cohort. Cytomegalovirus status was reported to be diagnosed by the classifier with high specificity and sensitivity in both the original and validation cohorts. Only TCR beta chains were sequenced in this cohort, and the absence of alpha or paired-chain data limited detectable features. According to a later genetic analysis, donors in an Asian-associated ancestry cluster had fewer N-insertions in productive TCRs than the roughly 660-donor mean. A later analysis found that most CMV-associated TCR beta chains appeared HLA-restricted, with HLA associations seemingly driven largely by CMV exposure. Strong co-occurrence of HLA alleles, especially DR and DQ, made assigning TCR associations to individual alleles difficult. In the study, approximately 160 TCR beta chains were listed as associated with cytomegalovirus. The 87-base-pair reads could not distinguish some IMGT-functional V segments, including TRBV6-2 and TRBV6-3, so those segments were excluded. Across donors, most TCR sequences were observed very rarely, whereas some public TCRs were present in many individuals. In an earlier analysis of 587 of the donors, most TCR beta V segments appeared in productive rearrangements about 87% or about 30% of the time, broadly matching IMGT annotations.

A word on this clone: Which antigen it targets is not known. No base-level quality is on record; no much larger clone is a single base apart.

The CDR3 goes from the cysteine to the phenylalanine over 15 residues. Here the CDR3 DNA is all that survives: 45 bases in frame from base 1. The germline V gene (reference sequence) yields SEHNR for CDR1 and FQNEAQ for CDR2. Relative to germline, V is missing 1 base and J is missing 3 bases, with 3 bases of the junction outside any gene match. The cohort consisted of 670 or so healthy bone marrow donors. At the time of sampling, all cohort members were nominally healthy, though unrecorded immune exposures were likely present. The donor was CMV seronegative and was included in the group of a few hundred seronegative cohort members. A peripheral blood sample was collected from each donor, and TCR beta sequencing was performed on peripheral blood mononuclear cells. Genomic DNA was extracted from the blood cell samples with the Qiagen DNeasy Blood Extraction Kit. Libraries were made using the immunoSEQ multiplex PCR assay. A mixture of 60 forward primers for TCR Vbeta segments and 13 reverse primers for TCR Jbeta segments was used in the multiplex PCR. Amplification of the CDR3 region of rearranged TCR beta genes was performed with a multiplex PCR assay on genomic DNA. Amplified TCR beta libraries were sequenced as 87-base-pair reads on the Illumina HiSeq System. The paper's processing steps were these. A later analysis counted about 80 million unique TCR beta chains across the 600 to 850 repertoires, and some 12 million of these chains were shared by at least two donors. A nearest-neighbor algorithm error-corrected the raw reads and collapsed the reads into unique sequences, merging closely related sequences to remove PCR and sequencing errors. Alignment of CDR3 sequences to IMGT reference sequences was used to assign V, D and J gene segments. Each retained sequence needed at least a six-nucleotide match to both a V gene segment and a J gene segment. A rearrangement was called productive if the CDR3 had no stop codons and remained in frame with V and J, and every other rearrangement was called non-productive. CDR3 was defined by IMGT convention, running from the second conserved V-encoded cysteine to the conserved J-encoded phenylalanine. The earlier analysis of some 540 of the donors excluded any sequence lacking an unambiguous match to a single V gene segment. In an earlier analysis of several hundred of the donors, a V segment was called functional when productive rearrangements were above 56.7%, and segregating when the standard deviation between donors exceeded 5%. A statistical classification framework was developed to diagnose cytomegalovirus status using the catalog of TCR beta chain sequences. V and J gene assignment, in a later analysis, came from comparing TCR nucleotide sequences with IMGT/GENE-DB human TR gene sequences. The TCRdist pipeline was used in a later analysis to assign CDR3 sequences and most-parsimonious VDJ recombination scenarios. In a later analysis, every TCR beta chain was defined by the combination of its CDR3 amino acid sequence and its V-gene family, and reads without a unique V-gene family were dropped. A later analysis removed 592 highly shared, low-generation-probability nucleotide sequences to deal with suspected cross-contamination and a sequencing artifact. In a later analysis, a clonal expansion index for each public chain was calculated from normalized within-repertoire ranks of inferred template counts. Generation probabilities in a later analysis came from a VDJ recombination model fitted to out-of-frame rearrangements, and those results were checked against IGoR. Hypergeometric tests were used in a later analysis to score TCR-TCR, TCR-HLA and TCR-CMV co-occurrence, with a repertoire-size bias correction applied to the TCR pairs. False discovery rates were estimated in a later analysis by permuting HLA or CMV assignments 20 times. In a later analysis, co-occurring TCRs were grouped using DBSCAN, and TCRdist sequence similarity was added for clustering within HLA-allele-positive subsets. Repertoires with fewer than 30,000 or more than 120,000 public chains, plus five repertoires with anomalous nucleotide sharing, were excluded from co-occurrence clustering. TCRdb carries this immuneACCESS record with in-frame sequences only. Its versions omit some clonotypes, under half of them owing to an unresolved V gene in the studies checked, with the rest unexplained. V and J calls and clone size are given by that table; D and trimming were obtained from the DNA. For this sample the table gives some 130,000 clones, of which roughly 80% were detected only once. Roughly 7% of the sample goes to the ten largest clones.

The receptor was derived from a male donor in good health and CMV-seronegative. The sequenced sample consisted of PBMCs. The sequence joins TRBV7-9 to TRBJ1-2, and 9 junctional nucleotides match TRBD1. The nucleotide sequence is TGTGCCAGCAGCTTAGGACAGGGGGGGGACTATGGCTACACCTTC. The resulting protein is CASSLGQGGDYGYTF.